A selection of T cell receptor beta chains follows, all from one sample in a study of cytomegalovirus exposure and HLA in healthy donors. Here immunoSEQ multiplex PCR was the method, and the copy in TCRdb shows in-frame clones only, minus some. This table holds 120,000 or so clones, approximately 74% found once. What was sequenced was PBMCs. The receptors derive from a man aged 40-49 years in good health and CMV-seropositive. Both conserved end residues are part of each CDR3. The D gene is left open where the match is weak. Only part of the rows carry a size: once, few, many, or a class if the clone is expanded.

clone size,D gene,J gene,V gene,CDR3 DNA,CDR3 protein
NA,NA,TRBJ1-5,TRBV5-1,TGCGCCAGCAGCTTGGGCGGCGCGGGACATCAGCCCCAGCATTTT,CASSLGGAGHQPQHF
NA,NA,TRBJ2-3,TRBV21-1,TGTGCCAGCAGCACAAACGGGACTAGCGGCCCAGATACGCAGTATTTT,CASSTNGTSGPDTQYF
NA,TRBD2,TRBJ2-3,TRBV5-5,TGTGCCAGCGGACCGACTAGCGGGAGCACAGATACGCAGTATTTT,CASGPTSGSTDTQYF
few,TRBD2,TRBJ2-5,TRBV19,TGTGCCAGTAGTATGTCTAGCGGGGCCCCCGGGGCCCAGTACTTC,CASSMSSGAPGAQYF
NA,NA,TRBJ2-4,TRBV11-2,TGTGCCAGCAGCAACCGGGACAACGGAAACATTCAGTACTTC,CASSNRDNGNIQYF
few,NA,TRBJ2-1,TRBV28,TGTGCCAGCAGCTCCCCGGGACTCGTGCAGTTCTTC,CASSSPGLVQFF
NA,NA,TRBJ1-5,TRBV19,TGTGCCAGTAGTATAGGGCAGTACAATCAGCCCCAGCATTTT,CASSIGQYNQPQHF
NA,NA,TRBJ2-3,TRBV6-1,TGTGCCGGAGGGGTAAGCCTGGGGGATACGCAGTATTTT,CAGGVSLGDTQYF
NA,TRBD1,TRBJ2-2,TRBV5-1,TGCGCCAGCAGCCCCGACAGGGGTCCCACCGGGGAGCTGTTTTTT,CASSPDRGPTGELFF
NA,NA,TRBJ2-5,TRBV19,TGTGCCAGTAGTATAGATCTGGCGGACCAAGAGACCCAGTACTTC,CASSIDLADQETQYF
NA,TRBD1,TRBJ1-2,TRBV30,TGTGCCTCGGACAGGACCTATGGCTACACCTTC,CASDRTYGYTF
NA,NA,TRBJ1-5,TRBV6-1,TGTGCCAGCCACTCAGGTCAGCCCCAGCATTTT,CASHSGQPQHF
few,NA,TRBJ2-1,TRBV9,TGTGCCAGCAGCGTAGGAGGCACCTCGGAGGAGTTCTTC,CASSVGGTSEEFF
NA,TRBD1,TRBJ2-1,TRBV6-1,TGTGCCAGCAGTGAGGGACAGGGAGTAGGGAATGAGCAGTTCTTC,CASSEGQGVGNEQFF
NA,NA,TRBJ2-7,TRBV20-1,TGCAGTGCTACCCGCTCCTACGAGCAGTACTTC,CSATRSYEQYF
NA,TRBD1,TRBJ2-5,TRBV2,TGTGCCAGCAGTCGAAGGACAGGGGAAGAGACCCAGTACTTC,CASSRRTGEETQYF
NA,NA,TRBJ1-1,TRBV28,TGTGCCAGCAGTTTATTAGTGCTGCAGGCGGCTTTCTTT,CASSLLVLQAAFF
NA,TRBD2,TRBJ2-1,TRBV6-5,TGTGCCAGCAGTTATGGTGGCGGGGGGGTCCACAAGCAGTTCTTC,CASSYGGGGVHKQFF
NA,TRBD2,TRBJ2-5,TRBV6-1,TGTGCCAGCACCCGGGGGGGGGAAGCTGGGGAGACCCAGTACTTC,CASTRGGEAGETQYF
NA,NA,TRBJ2-7,TRBV15,TGTGCCACCAGCAGAGACCGAGTACAGGGCAAGCAGTACTTC,CATSRDRVQGKQYF
NA,NA,TRBJ2-2,TRBV30,TGTGCCTGGTCAGGGCCCATCACCGGGGAGCTGTTTTTT,CAWSGPITGELFF
NA,NA,TRBJ1-1,TRBV29-1,TGCAGCGTTGTAGACGGGGGAAGCATGAACACTGAAGCTTTCTTT,CSVVDGGSMNTEAFF
NA,TRBD2,TRBJ2-1,TRBV7-2,TGTGCCAGCGCTGGGCGGGGGTACAATGAGCAGTTCTTC,CASAGRGYNEQFF
NA,TRBD2,TRBJ2-1,TRBV4-1,TGCGCCAGCAGCCTCCTCGGGGGACTAGCTTACTCGGGGCAGTTCTTC,CASSLLGGLAYSGQFF
NA,NA,TRBJ1-5,TRBV5-5,TGTGCCAGCAGTTTCGATCGGAATCAGCCCCAGCATTTT,CASSFDRNQPQHF
NA,NA,TRBJ2-7,TRBV19,TGTGCCAGTAGTCCGACCGTCCTTGCAGGGCGTTCCTCCTACGAGCAGTACTTC,CASSPTVLAGRSSYEQYF
NA,NA,TRBJ2-3,TRBV5-1,TGCGCCAGCAGCTTGGAAGGAGCGACTAGCACAGATACGCAGTATTTT,CASSLEGATSTDTQYF
NA,NA,TRBJ2-6,TRBV19,TGTGCCAGTAGTAACACGAGGTCTGGGGCCAACGTCCTGACTTTC,CASSNTRSGANVLTF
NA,NA,TRBJ1-1,TRBV5-6,TGTGCCAGCAGCCATCCGAGGAGGAACACTGAAGCTTTCTTT,CASSHPRRNTEAFF
once,TRBD1,TRBJ1-2,TRBV4-1,TGCGCCAGCAGCAGGGAGGGACAGGACCGCTATGGCTACACCTTC,CASSREGQDRYGYTF
NA,NA,TRBJ2-1,TRBV18,TGTGCCAGCTCACCAGGTCTAGCAGGCTACAATGAGCAGTTCTTC,CASSPGLAGYNEQFF